A single T cell receptor beta chain is shown here with its context. Its antigen is not identified. TCRdb re-analysed the RT-PCR reads in MiXCR, keeping a single row per CDR3 protein. The sample records approximately 730,000 distinct CDR3 sequences, approximately 14% being singletons. This sample is part of a study of response to subunit inactivated influenza vaccine. Study-wide points: Authors suggested seasonal influenza vaccinations each recruit few new T cells.

The starting material was PBMCs from blood, obtained 14 to 15 days before vaccination. This receptor was identified in a man aged 45-65 years who received an inactivated influenza vaccine.

The CDR3 DNA sequence: TGTGCCAGCAGTTACGGGATTGCCGAGCAGTACTTC. Amino acid sequence: CASSYGIAEQYF. The chain couples TRBV2 to TRBJ2-7, with TRBD2 as a possible D gene (5 bases). V lost 5 bases and J 6 bases, leaving 11 bases between the germline ends. The CDR3 consists of 12 residues. CDR1 is SNHLY and CDR2 is FYNNEI in the germline V gene. The full variable domain, its missing parts supplied by reference TRBV2 and TRBJ2-7, is EPEVTQTPSHQVTQMGQEVILRCVPISNHLYFYWYRQILGQKVEFLVSFYNNEISEKSEIFDDQFSVERPDGSNFTLKIRSTKLEDSAMYFCASSYGIAEQYFGPGTRLTVT.